The next 14 T cell receptor beta chains were all read from a single sample in a study of CD8 T cells in ankylosing spondylitis. TCRdb used MiXCR to reprocess the 5' RACE reads, holding one entry per CDR3 protein. The data hold around 280,000 distinct CDR3 sequences, with 20% observed a single time. The sample taken for sequencing was blood, either unsorted or a sorted T cell fraction (not recorded which). These receptors were collected from a male donor with ankylosing spondylitis or in good health (not recorded which).

The chain joins TRBV6-1 to TRBJ2-5; TRBD2 matches at 12 bases. Germline CDR1 MNHNS, CDR2 SASEGT. The CDR3 extends over 16 amino acids. The V segment lost 6 bases and the J segment 5 bases; nucleotides outside the gene matches: 10. CDR3 region: CASSERRLAGAETQYF. The CDR3 region has the DNA TGTGCCAGCAGCGAGAGAAGACTAGCGGGAGCGGAGACCCAGTACTTC.

In its sample, this clonotype was seen a few times. The chain joins TRBV20-1 to TRBJ2-5; D is uncertain. The germline V and J ends were trimmed by 3 bases and 3 bases, with 5 bases remaining between them. This CDR3 comprises 11 residues. In germline, CDR1 is DFQATT, CDR2 SNEGSKA (reference sequence). The CDR3, as DNA: TGCAGTGCTAGCGGTGAAGAGACCCAGTACTTC. Protein: CSASGEETQYF.

This clonotype was counted between two and nine times. V is TRBV6-4 and J is TRBJ2-4; the D call may be TRBD1 or TRBD2 (7 bases each). V dropped 8 bases and J dropped 0 bases, with 23 bases sitting between them. The CDR3 contains 18 residues. Germline V lookup: CDR1 MRHNA, CDR2 SNTAGT. The CDR3 sequence: CASGCLTGRDLAKNIQYF. The CDR3 DNA reads as TGTGCCAGCGGTTGTTTGACAGGGAGGGACCTAGCCAAAAACATTCAGTACTTC.

The chain carries TRBV6-5 and TRBJ2-3; D perhaps matches TRBD1 (6 bases). Germline loops: CDR1 MNHEY, CDR2 SVGAGI. This CDR3 is built from 11 residues. Trimming removed 8 bases at V and 9 bases at J, with 12 bases between. The chain's CDR3 is CASGWDKTQYF. CDR3 nucleotide sequence: TGTGCCAGCGGCTGGGACAAGACGCAGTATTTT.

This clonotype showed up just a few times. The J gene is TRBJ2-5, the V gene TRBV20-1, with D maybe TRBD2 (7 bases). V was pared by 5 bases and J by 5 bases, with 12 bases between. Germline V gives CDR1 DFQATT, CDR2 SNEGSKA (reference sequence). This CDR3 spans 12 amino acids. The CDR3 here is CSAQQGGETQYF. The CDR3 coding sequence is TGCAGTGCTCAACAGGGAGGGGAGACCCAGTACTTC.

CDR3 bases: TGTGCCAGCAGCCCGGATGCAACTAATGAAAAACTGTTTTTT. As protein: CASSPDATNEKLFF. The V gene is TRBV7-2, the J gene TRBJ1-4; no clear D gene. This CDR3 contains 14 residues. Trimming stripped 5 bases from V and 0 bases from J, with 7 bases between. The germline CDR1 and CDR2 sequences are SGHTA and FQGNSA.

This clonotype was recorded at least ten times. The chain has TRBV10-3 and TRBJ2-3; D is undetermined. Trimming took off 6 bases at V and 0 bases at J, with 10 bases between the two ends. CDR3 length: 14 amino acids. Germline V gene lookup returns CDR1 ENHRY and CDR2 SYGVKD. As DNA, the CDR3 is TGTGCCATCAGGCTAGGAACTAGCACAGATACGCAGTATTTT. Protein sequence: CAIRLGTSTDTQYF.

This clonotype was detected only a few times. This chain connects TRBV2 to TRBJ1-1; D unresolved. The CDR3 has 11 residues. V was cut by 6 bases and J by 10 bases, with 12 bases left in between. The germline V gene has CDR1 SNHLY and CDR2 FYNNEI. CDR3 DNA: TGTGCCAGCAGGAATGGGCCTGGAGCTTTCTTT. Its translation: CASRNGPGAFF.

This chain uses TRBV21-1 with TRBJ2-3; the listed D gene, TRBD1, was not tested against the DNA. TRBV21-1 represents a pseudogene. The length of the CDR3 is 12 residues. The CDR3 sequence: CCRDRNTDTQYF. The CDR3 nucleotides read TGTTGCCGGGACAGGAACACAGATACGCAGTATTTT.

This rearrangement joins TRBV15 to TRBJ2-1, with D hard to call. Germline values: CDR1 LNHNV, CDR2 YYDKDF (reference sequence). CDR3 size: 16 residues. Trimming pared 5 bases from V and 7 bases from J, leaving 21 bases between. CDR3 protein: CATSQFRPGLANEQFF. CDR3 in DNA: TGTGCCACCAGCCAGTTCAGACCGGGTCTGGCGAATGAGCAGTTCTTC.

The sample holds many counts of this clonotype. The V and J genes are TRBV20-1 and TRBJ2-3, with D hard to call. V lost 5 bases and J 1 base, leaving 4 bases between the germline ends. CDR3 size: 11 residues. In germline, CDR1 is DFQATT, CDR2 SNEGSKA (reference sequence). In DNA, the CDR3 is TGCAGTGCTCCGGGCACAGATACGCAGTATTTT. Protein: CSAPGTDTQYF.

The chain employs TRBV15 and TRBJ2-5, with 7 positions matching TRBD1. Germline loops: CDR1 LNHNV, CDR2 YYDKDF (reference sequence). This CDR3 has 16 residues. Trimming at V came to 1 base and at J to 5 bases, leaving 10 bases not matched to a gene. CDR3 DNA: TGTGCCACCAGCAGAGGCCTCGACAGGGTATGGGAGACCCAGTACTTC. Translation: CATSRGLDRVWETQYF. The full variable domain, with the rest looked up from reference TRBV15 and TRBJ2-5, is DAMVIQNPRYQVTQFGKPVTLSCSQTLNHNVMYWYQQKSSQAPKLLFHYYDKDFNNEADTPDNFQSRRPNTSFCFLDIRSPGLGDTAMYLCATSRGLDRVWETQYFGPGTRLLVL.

This clonotype was observed at least ten times. V gene TRBV5-1 combines with J gene TRBJ2-4, with D tentatively TRBD2 (6 bases). CDR3 length: 17 residues. V shed 4 bases and J shed 5 bases, with 22 bases lying between them. Germline V gene sequence: CDR1 SGHRS, CDR2 YFSETQ. The CDR3 here is CASSRGFGVPGENIQYF. The CDR3 DNA sequence: TGCGCCAGCAGCCGGGGTTTTGGAGTCCCGGGGGAAAACATTCAGTACTTC.

There are many counts of this clonotype. J is TRBJ1-2 and V is TRBV2; no firm D call. The CDR3 spans 15 residues. Trimming stripped 0 bases from V and 4 bases from J, with 12 bases between. Germline-derived CDR1 and CDR2 are SNHLY and FYNNEI. The CDR3 loop reads CASSEALRHGYGYTF. The CDR3 DNA reads TGTGCCAGCAGTGAAGCGCTTCGGCACGGCTATGGCTACACCTTC.